The entry below gives a single T cell receptor (beta chain) sequence along with its context. As it was prepared, the TCRbeta library received unique molecular identifiers. Via MiXCR, TCRdb re-called the PCR reads, giving one row per CDR3 protein. The table has almost 400,000 distinct CDR3 sequences, about a fifth seen once. This CDR3 is built from 13 residues. In germline, CDR1 is KGHDR, CDR2 SFDVKD. The V end was cut by 0 bases, the J end by 8 bases, with 10 bases between. These data originate in a study of T-cell reconstitution after alpha-beta-depleted transplantation in children. The chain couples TRBV24-1 to TRBJ2-7; no definite D call. Source: PBMCs from the stem cell graft donor, taken from the stem cell graft. The receptor was derived from a human donor who donated a stem cell graft to a child with acute myeloid leukemia. In DNA, the CDR3 is TGTGCCACCAGTGATTTGATCAGACCGAAGCAGTACTTC. It specifies CATSDLIRPKQYF.